The 22 T cell receptor beta chains below come from one sample, sequenced in a study of blood T cells in healthy people across ages. Using a J-beta primer mix together with a sample-barcoded 5' primer, a second PCR was run for roughly 7 to 12 cycles. TCRdb reanalysed the 5' RACE reads using MiXCR and keeps one entry per CDR3 protein. The sample includes about 1.5 million distinct CDR3 sequences, about 40% of them seen just once. The sample was blood. Receptor source: a woman aged 18-29 years in good health.

The J gene is TRBJ1-2, the V gene TRBV20-1; the match to TRBD1 covers 8 bases. The CDR3 length is 14 residues. Germline CDR1 and CDR2: DFQATT and SNEGSKA (reference sequence). The junction had 4 bases not matched to a gene; V was cut back by 2 bases and J by 2 bases. The CDR3 sequence: CSARRRQGNYGYTF. As DNA, the CDR3 is TGCAGTGCTAGACGTCGACAGGGGAACTATGGCTACACCTTC.

The chain uses TRBV15 and TRBJ2-1; 9 bases are a match to TRBD2. The CDR3 has 17 residues. The V and J ends lost 5 bases and 13 bases, in that order; junction bases with no gene match: 21. CDR1 is LNHNV, CDR2 YYDKDF, per germline (reference sequence). CDR3 protein: CATSDGGGASISETQFF. CDR3 coding DNA: TGTGCCACCAGCGATGGCGGGGGGGCCTCAATATCAGAGACCCAGTTCTTC.

This chain links TRBV12-3 or TRBV12-4 with TRBJ1-2; perhaps TRBD1 as D (5 bases). The CDR3 has 13 residues. The V and J ends lost 6 bases and 8 bases respectively, with 16 bases between them. This CDR3 reads CASRPGRAGGYTF. Here the CDR3 DNA reads TGTGCCAGCAGACCGGGACGGGCGGGGGGCTACACCTTC.

This clonotype has only a few counts. The rearrangement links TRBV27 to TRBJ1-5; D is unclear. Germline values: CDR1 MNHEY, CDR2 SMNVEV (reference sequence). V shed 3 bases and J shed 0 bases, with 6 bases lying between them. CDR3 length: 14 amino acids. Here the CDR3 reads CASSLASSNQPQHF. As DNA, the CDR3 is TGTGCCAGCAGTTTGGCCAGTAGCAATCAGCCCCAGCATTTT.

Concerning this clonotype itself: One end of the junction is discordant with germline, which a read error may explain. The chain carries TRBV5-6 and TRBJ2-5; perhaps D is TRBD1 or TRBD2 (5 bases each). Germline lookup yields CDR1 SGHDT and CDR2 YYEEEE. CDR3 size: 14 residues. The CDR3 nucleotides are TGTGCCAGCAGCTTATGGGACGCTCAAGAGACCCGGTACTTC. The encoded protein is CASSLWDAQETRYF.

CDR3 DNA: TGCAGTGCCAGGACCGGGACTAGCGGGAGATCGGGCTCCTACAATGAGCAGTTCTTC. It translates to CSARTGTSGRSGSYNEQFF. This rearrangement joins TRBV20-1 to TRBJ2-1; 14 positions match TRBD2. Per germline, CDR1 DFQATT and CDR2 SNEGSKA (reference sequence). The length of the CDR3 is 19 residues. Trimming at V came to 6 bases and at J to 0 bases, leaving 13 bases not matched to a gene.

The CDR3 loop reads CASSHTTGDYGYTF. The CDR3, as DNA: TGCGCCAGCAGCCACACGACAGGGGACTATGGCTACACCTTC. The rearrangement joins TRBV4-1 to TRBJ1-2, with 8 bases aligning to TRBD1. Germline CDR1 is MGHRA and CDR2 is YSYEKL. V shed 3 bases and J 3 bases; nucleotides not matched to a gene: 3. The CDR3 is 14 residues long.

The chain is built from TRBV5-1 and TRBJ2-1, with TRBD2 identical over 8 bases. V lost 7 bases, J lost 9 bases, and 6 bases stayed unmatched. The CDR3 contains 12 residues. The germline gives CDR1 SGHRS, CDR2 YFSETQ. The CDR3: CASSIAGFEQFF. DNA of the CDR3: TGCGCCAGCTCCATAGCGGGGTTTGAGCAGTTCTTC.

The V call is TRBV7-2, the J call TRBJ1-2, with D possibly TRBD1 on 5 matching bases. The CDR3 extends over 15 amino acids. Germline CDR1 is SGHTA and CDR2 is FQGNSA. Deletions cut 5 bases from V and 2 bases from J, with 15 bases between. CDR3 sequence (DNA): TGTGCCAGCAGCGCCAGGGAGTTACTAAACTATGGCTACACCTTC. Its translation: CASSARELLNYGYTF.

A remark on this clonotype: A read error may account for a junction end that differs from germline. The V call is TRBV5-6, the J call TRBJ2-5; tentatively, D is TRBD1 or TRBD2 (5 bases each). CDR1 is SGHDT and CDR2 is YYEEEE in the germline V gene. The CDR3 covers 15 residues. The CDR3 is CASSLEGPTQVTQYF. The CDR3 region has the DNA TGTGCCAGCAGCTTGGAGGGACCGACCCAAGTGACCCAGTACTTC.

The chain employs TRBV6-5 and TRBJ2-3, with 9 bases aligning to TRBD1. The CDR3 has 15 residues. CDR1 MNHEY and CDR2 SVGAGI come from the germline V gene. Trimming cost V 6 bases and J 3 bases; bases outside gene matches: 7. The CDR3 is CASSWDREGTDTQYF. The DNA for the CDR3 is TGTGCCAGCAGCTGGGACAGGGAGGGTACAGATACGCAGTATTTT.

This clonotype was counted between two and nine times. The chain carries TRBV25-1 and TRBJ1-2, with 8 positions matching TRBD1. V dropped 2 bases and J dropped 1; count of bases not matched to a gene: 9. The CDR3 loop spans 17 amino acids. Germline CDR1 is MGHDK and CDR2 is SYGVNS. Written as DNA, the CDR3 is TGTGCCAGCAGTGAAAGGACAGGGAGAGTTTTTAACTATGGCTACACCTTC. Translated, it gives CASSERTGRVFNYGYTF.

This clonotype was seen more than once but under ten times. The rearrangement joins TRBV20-1 to TRBJ2-7, with D perhaps TRBD1 (6 bases). Trimming removed 5 bases at V and 6 bases at J, with 11 bases between. The germline gives CDR1 DFQATT, CDR2 SNEGSKA (reference sequence). There are 11 residues in the CDR3. Here the CDR3 reads CSAASRGEQYF. The CDR3 coding sequence is TGCAGTGCTGCGAGCAGGGGCGAGCAGTACTTC.

The V call is TRBV6-6, the J call TRBJ2-5, with a possible D match to TRBD2 (6 bases). Germline V CDR1 and CDR2: MNHNY, SVGAGI (reference sequence). The CDR3 has 16 residues. V was pared by 5 bases and J by 2 bases, with 18 bases between. CDR3 bases: TGTGCCAGCAGTCGCTGGGAGGCTTGGGATCAAGAGACCCAGTACTTC. This encodes CASSRWEAWDQETQYF.

The chain is built from TRBV6-5 and TRBJ1-2, with a weak D call TRBD1 (6 bases). V was cut by 5 bases and J by 8 bases, with 24 bases left in between. The CDR3 length is 16 residues. The germline V gene encodes CDR1 MNHEY and CDR2 SVGAGI. The CDR3 loop reads CASSTPDSAWVLGYTF. CDR3 DNA: TGTGCCAGCAGTACACCGGACAGTGCTTGGGTCTTGGGCTACACCTTC.

CDR3 protein: CASSDPSGTPLNEQYF. CDR3 in DNA: TGTGCCAGCAGTGATCCGAGCGGGACCCCCTTAAACGAGCAGTACTTC. J is TRBJ2-5 and V is TRBV6-1, with TRBD2 matching 7 bases. The DNA end favors TRBJ2-7, so the J call may be wrong. The CDR3 is 16 amino acids. Germline CDR1 MNHNS, CDR2 SASEGT.

V usage is TRBV6-4 and J usage is TRBJ2-7, with D uncertain. The germline gives CDR1 MRHNA, CDR2 SNTAGT. This CDR3 is 16 amino acids long. V dropped 5 bases and J dropped 4 bases, with 21 bases sitting between them. CDR3 nucleotide sequence: TGTGCCAGCAGTAATTGCGACCGTTTCCTGGAGTACGAGCAGTACTTC. Encoded protein: CASSNCDRFLEYEQYF.

In this sample, this clonotype turned up a few times. The chain employs TRBV27 and TRBJ2-3, with D unresolved. The ends were cut back, 5 bases at V and 1 base at J, with 7 bases in the middle. The length of the CDR3 is 13 residues. The V gene's germline CDR1 is MNHEY and CDR2 SMNVEV (reference sequence). The CDR3: CASSPFGTDTQYF. The DNA for the CDR3 is TGTGCCAGCAGTCCATTCGGCACAGATACGCAGTATTTT.

In nucleotides, the CDR3 is TGTGCCAGCAGCGTAGCCCACTATGGCTACACCTTC. As protein: CASSVAHYGYTF. This chain connects TRBV9 to TRBJ1-2, with unresolved D. The V gene's germline CDR1 is SGDLS and CDR2 YYNGEE. The CDR3 is 12 residues long. The germline V and J ends were trimmed by 0 bases and 3 bases, with 3 bases remaining between them.

The rearrangement joins TRBV20-1 to TRBJ2-3; 8 bases agree with TRBD1. CDR1 is DFQATT and CDR2 is SNEGSKA in the germline V gene (reference sequence). The CDR3 extends over 16 amino acids. V was clipped by 6 bases and J by 2 bases; unmatched bases: 13. In nucleotides, the CDR3 is TGCAGTGCCCCCCCTCATGACAGGGGAAACACAGATACGCAGTATTTT. It specifies CSAPPHDRGNTDTQYF.

The V gene is TRBV5-1, the J gene TRBJ2-1, with D unresolved. The CDR3 covers 15 residues. V lost 0 bases and J lost 2, with 9 bases in between. Germline lookup yields CDR1 SGHRS and CDR2 YFSETQ. CDR3 in amino acids: CASSLVVAAYNEQFF. Written as DNA, the CDR3 is TGCGCCAGCAGCTTGGTAGTGGCGGCCTACAATGAGCAGTTCTTC.

This rearrangement joins TRBV29-1 to TRBJ1-2; D uncertain. V was pared by 0 bases and J by 7 bases, with 18 bases between. This CDR3 spans 15 amino acids. Germline V gene sequence: CDR1 SQVTM, CDR2 ANQGSEA. In DNA form, the CDR3 reads TGCAGCGTTGAAGATCCGAAGGTAACTACGAGTGGCTACACCTTC. Protein product: CSVEDPKVTTSGYTF.